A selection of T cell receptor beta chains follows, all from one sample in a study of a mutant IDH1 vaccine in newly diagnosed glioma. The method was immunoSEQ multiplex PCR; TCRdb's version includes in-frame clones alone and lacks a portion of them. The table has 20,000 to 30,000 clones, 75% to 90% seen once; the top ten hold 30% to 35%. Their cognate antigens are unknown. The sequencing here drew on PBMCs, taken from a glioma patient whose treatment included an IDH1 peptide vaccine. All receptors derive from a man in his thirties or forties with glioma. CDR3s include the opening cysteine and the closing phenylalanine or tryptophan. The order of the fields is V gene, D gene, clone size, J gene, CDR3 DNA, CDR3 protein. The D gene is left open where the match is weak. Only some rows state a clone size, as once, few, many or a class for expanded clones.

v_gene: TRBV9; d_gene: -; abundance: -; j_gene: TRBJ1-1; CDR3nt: TGTGCCAGCAGCGTTCACGAACAGAACACTGAAGCTTTCTTT; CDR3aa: CASSVHEQNTEAFF
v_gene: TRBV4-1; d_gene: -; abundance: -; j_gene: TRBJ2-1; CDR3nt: TGCGCCAGCACCCCCTTTGGGAGCTCCTACAATGAGCAGTTCTTC; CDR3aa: CASTPFGSSYNEQFF
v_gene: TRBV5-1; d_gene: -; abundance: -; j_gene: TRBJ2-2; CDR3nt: TGCGCCAGCAGCTTGGTGGGGTTCACCGGGGAGCTGTTTTTT; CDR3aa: CASSLVGFTGELFF
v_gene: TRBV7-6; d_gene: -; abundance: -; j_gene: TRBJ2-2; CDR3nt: TGTGCCAGCAGCTTATCGAGGGTGGACACCGGGGAGCTGTTTTTT; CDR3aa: CASSLSRVDTGELFF
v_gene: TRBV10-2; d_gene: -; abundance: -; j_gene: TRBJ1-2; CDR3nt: TGCGCCAGCAGTGAGTTGGGGGTTAACTATGGCTACACCTTC; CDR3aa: CASSELGVNYGYTF
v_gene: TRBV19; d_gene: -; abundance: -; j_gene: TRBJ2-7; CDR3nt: TGTGCCAGTAGTATAAGAAGTCTCCAGGGGTCCTACGAGCAGTACTTC; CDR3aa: CASSIRSLQGSYEQYF
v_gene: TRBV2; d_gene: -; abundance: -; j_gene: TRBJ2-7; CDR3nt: TGTGCCAGCAGTGATTCCCCAAAGCAGTACTTC; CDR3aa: CASSDSPKQYF
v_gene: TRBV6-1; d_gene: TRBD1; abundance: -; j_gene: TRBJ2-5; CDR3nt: TGTGCCAGCAAAAAGGACAGGGGCGTAGAGACCCAGTACTTC; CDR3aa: CASKKDRGVETQYF
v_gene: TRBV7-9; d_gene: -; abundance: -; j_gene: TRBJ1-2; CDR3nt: TGTGCCAGCAGCTTAGTGTCGGGGGTTGGCTATGGCTACACCTTC; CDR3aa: CASSLVSGVGYGYTF
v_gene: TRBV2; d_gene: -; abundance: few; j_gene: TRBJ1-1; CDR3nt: TGTGCCAGCGGTCGACAGGAGCGGATTGAAGCTTTCTTT; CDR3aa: CASGRQERIEAFF
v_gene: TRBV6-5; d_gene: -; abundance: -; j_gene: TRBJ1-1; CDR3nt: TGTGCCAGCATTTCCAGGGTGGTCACTGAAGCTTTCTTT; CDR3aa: CASISRVVTEAFF
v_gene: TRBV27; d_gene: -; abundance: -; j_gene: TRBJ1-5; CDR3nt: TGTGCCAGCAGTTTAAACAGGGCTAGCAATCAGCCCCAGCATTTT; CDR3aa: CASSLNRASNQPQHF
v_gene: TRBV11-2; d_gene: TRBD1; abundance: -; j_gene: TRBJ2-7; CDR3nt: TGTGCCAGCAGCTTAACGACAGGGGTGCAGTACTTC; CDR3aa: CASSLTTGVQYF